This TCR beta chain was identified during a study of blood T cell repertoires in COVID-19. The CDR3 covers 15 residues. Trimming shortened V by 2 bases and J by 2 bases, and 13 bases separated the two germline ends. Germline CDR1 GTSNPN, CDR2 SVGIG (reference sequence). Here immunoSEQ multiplex PCR was the method, and the copy in TCRdb shows in-frame clones only, minus some. The sample has about 210,000 clones; roughly 84% are singletons. This rearrangement joins TRBV30 to TRBJ1-3; D may be TRBD1 (6 bases). The source material was PBMCs or T cells enriched from blood (not recorded which). This clonotype was obtained from a woman in her 30s who had been exposed to COVID-19. CDR3 DNA: TGTGCCTGGAGTCGAATACAGGGAACTGGAAACACCATATATTTT. This sequence encodes CAWSRIQGTGNTIYF.